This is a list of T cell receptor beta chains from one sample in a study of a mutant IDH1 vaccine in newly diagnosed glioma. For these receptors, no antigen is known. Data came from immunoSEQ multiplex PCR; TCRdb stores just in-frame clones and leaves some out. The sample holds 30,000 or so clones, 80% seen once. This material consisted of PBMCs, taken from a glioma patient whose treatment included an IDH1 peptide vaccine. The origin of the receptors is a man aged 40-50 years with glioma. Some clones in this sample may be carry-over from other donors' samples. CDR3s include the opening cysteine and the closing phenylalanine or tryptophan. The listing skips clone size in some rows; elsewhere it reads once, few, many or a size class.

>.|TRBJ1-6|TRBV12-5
CASGLGSNSPLHF
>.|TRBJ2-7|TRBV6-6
CASSYSKTSGGYEQYF
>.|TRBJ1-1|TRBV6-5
CASSQWGRDGTEAFF
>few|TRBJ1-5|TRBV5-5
CASSFEQGRSNQPQHF
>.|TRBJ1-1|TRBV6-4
CASSDLDGGGAFF
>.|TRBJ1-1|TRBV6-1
CASSEAAQGWGTEAFF
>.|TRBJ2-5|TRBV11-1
CASSLGQVETQYF
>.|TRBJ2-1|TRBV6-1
CASRKTSGGYNEQFF
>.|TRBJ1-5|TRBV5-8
CASSFLPNSNQPQHF
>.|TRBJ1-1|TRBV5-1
CASSLGAPWGTEAFF
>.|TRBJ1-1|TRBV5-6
CASSLEGRGNTEAFF
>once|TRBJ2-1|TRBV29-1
CSLGGTGAYNEQFF
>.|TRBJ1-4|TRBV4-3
CASSQGFDLGGEKLFF
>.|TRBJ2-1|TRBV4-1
CASSSFGQGLGEQFF
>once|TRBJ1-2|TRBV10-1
CASSTSGGGYTF
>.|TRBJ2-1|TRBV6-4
CASSDGSNEQFF
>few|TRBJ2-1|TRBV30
CAWTDPYNEQFF
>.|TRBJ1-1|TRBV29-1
CSVQGGNTEAFF
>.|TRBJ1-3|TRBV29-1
CSVDAGGPGNTIYF
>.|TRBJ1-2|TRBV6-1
CASSESRTLYGYTF
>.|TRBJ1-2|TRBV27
CASSSPGQGASGYTF
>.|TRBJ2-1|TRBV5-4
CASSVKGGGFNEQFF
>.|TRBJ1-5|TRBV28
CASRGGPGREYSNQPQHF